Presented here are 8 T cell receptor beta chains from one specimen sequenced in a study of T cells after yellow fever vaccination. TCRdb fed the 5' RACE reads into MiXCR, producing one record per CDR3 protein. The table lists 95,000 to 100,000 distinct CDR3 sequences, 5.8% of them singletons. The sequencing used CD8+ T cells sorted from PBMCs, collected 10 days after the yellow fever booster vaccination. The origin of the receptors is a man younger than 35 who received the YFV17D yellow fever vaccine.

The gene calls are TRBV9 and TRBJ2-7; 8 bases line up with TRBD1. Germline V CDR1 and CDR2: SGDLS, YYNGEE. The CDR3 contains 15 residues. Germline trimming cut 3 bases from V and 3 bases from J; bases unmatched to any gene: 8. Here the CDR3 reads CASSAEDRGGYEQYF. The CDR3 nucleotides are TGTGCCAGCAGCGCGGAAGACAGGGGAGGCTACGAGCAGTACTTC.

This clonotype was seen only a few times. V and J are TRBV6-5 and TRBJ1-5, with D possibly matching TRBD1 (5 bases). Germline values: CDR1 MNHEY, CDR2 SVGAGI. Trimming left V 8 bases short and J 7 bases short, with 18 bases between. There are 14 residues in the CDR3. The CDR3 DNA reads TGTGCCAGCGCGCCGGGACGGGGGGTCCAGCCCCAGCATTTT. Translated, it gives CASAPGRGVQPQHF.

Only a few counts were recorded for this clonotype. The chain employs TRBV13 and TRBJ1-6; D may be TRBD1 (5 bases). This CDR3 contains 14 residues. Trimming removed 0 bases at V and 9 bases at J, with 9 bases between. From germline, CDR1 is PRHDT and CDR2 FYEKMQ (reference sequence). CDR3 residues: CASSLGDSFSPLHF. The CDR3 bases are TGTGCCAGCAGCTTAGGTGACAGCTTTTCACCCCTCCACTTT. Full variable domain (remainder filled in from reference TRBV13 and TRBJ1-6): AAGVIQSPRHLIKEKRETATLKCYPIPRHDTVYWYQQGPGQDPQFLISFYEKMQSDKGSIPDRFSAQQFSDYHSELNMSSLELGDSALYFCASSLGDSFSPLHFGNGTRLTVT.

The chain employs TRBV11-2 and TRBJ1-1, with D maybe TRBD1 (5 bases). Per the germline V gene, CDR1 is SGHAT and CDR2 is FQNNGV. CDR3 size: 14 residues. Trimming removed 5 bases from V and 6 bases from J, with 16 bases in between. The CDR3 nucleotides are TGTGCCAGCAGCGTAACCGGGACGTACGCTGAAGCTTTCTTT. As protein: CASSVTGTYAEAFF.

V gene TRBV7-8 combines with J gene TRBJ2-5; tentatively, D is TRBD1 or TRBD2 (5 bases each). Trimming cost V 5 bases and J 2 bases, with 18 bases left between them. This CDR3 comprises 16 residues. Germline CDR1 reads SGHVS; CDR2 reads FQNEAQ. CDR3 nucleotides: TGTGCCAGCAGCCCCGGCGTCGTGAGGGGTCAAGAGACCCAGTACTTC. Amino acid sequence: CASSPGVVRGQETQYF.

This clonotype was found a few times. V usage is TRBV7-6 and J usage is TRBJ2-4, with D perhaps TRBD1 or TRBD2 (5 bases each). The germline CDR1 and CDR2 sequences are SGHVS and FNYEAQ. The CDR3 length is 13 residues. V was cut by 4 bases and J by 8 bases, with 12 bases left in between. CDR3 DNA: TGTGCCAGCAGCTCAGGGACCCGGGACATTCAGTACTTC. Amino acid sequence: CASSSGTRDIQYF.

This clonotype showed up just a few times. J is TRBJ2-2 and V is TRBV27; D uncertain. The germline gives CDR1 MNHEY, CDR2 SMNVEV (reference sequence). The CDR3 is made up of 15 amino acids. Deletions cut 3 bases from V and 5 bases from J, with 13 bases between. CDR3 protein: CASSLNVGWTGELFF. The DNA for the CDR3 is TGTGCCAGCAGTTTGAATGTTGGGTGGACCGGGGAGCTGTTTTTT.

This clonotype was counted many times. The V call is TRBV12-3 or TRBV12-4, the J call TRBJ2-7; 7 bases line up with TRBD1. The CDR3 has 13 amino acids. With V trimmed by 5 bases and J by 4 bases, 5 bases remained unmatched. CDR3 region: CASSPGQLYEQYF. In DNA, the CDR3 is TGTGCCAGCAGTCCGGGACAGCTGTACGAGCAGTACTTC.